The present T cell receptor (beta chain) was sequenced within a study of vaccination and CD4 T cells after COVID-19. This clonotype was detected only a few times. Its antigen is unknown. Cultured CD4+ T-cell DNA underwent Oncomine TCR Beta short-read sequencing. TCRdb itself ran the PCR reads through MiXCR, one entry per CDR3 protein. The sample carries roughly 9,000 distinct CDR3 sequences, 26% recorded once. Treatment specified: roughly 10-day PBMC culture with coronavirus spike peptide pools or control peptides (ViraFEST assay). Germline CDR1 is DFQATT and CDR2 is SNEGSKA (reference sequence). The CDR3 has 15 amino acids.

J is TRBJ2-3 and V is TRBV20-1, with 10 bases identical to TRBD2. Sequences were derived from CD4+ T cells from blood, cultured in vitro, sampled after SARS-CoV-2 vaccination. This receptor was obtained from a human donor who had recovered from COVID-19. The CDR3 coding sequence is TGCAGCGCGAGGCTAGCGGGAGCAAAGGTAGATACGCAGTATTTT. Residues: CSARLAGAKVDTQYF.